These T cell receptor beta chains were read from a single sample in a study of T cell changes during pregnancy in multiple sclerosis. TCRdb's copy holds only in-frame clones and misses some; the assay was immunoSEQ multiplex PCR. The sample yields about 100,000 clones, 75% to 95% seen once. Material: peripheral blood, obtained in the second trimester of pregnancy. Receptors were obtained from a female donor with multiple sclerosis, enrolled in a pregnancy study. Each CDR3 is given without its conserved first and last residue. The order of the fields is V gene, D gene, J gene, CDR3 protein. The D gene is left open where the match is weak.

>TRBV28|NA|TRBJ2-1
ASTPTRDEQF
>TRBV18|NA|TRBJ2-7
ASSLDDRQQQY
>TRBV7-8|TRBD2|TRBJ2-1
ASSLVGSGRLLNEQF
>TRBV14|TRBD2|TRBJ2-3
ASSRLAGGGTDTQY
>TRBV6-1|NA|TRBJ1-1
ASSEHLGRMNTEAF
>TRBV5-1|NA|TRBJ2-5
ASSWPQGQYQETQY
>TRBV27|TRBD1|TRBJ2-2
ASSLLGTENTGELF
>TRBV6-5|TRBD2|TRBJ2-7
ASSTGTSSPEQY
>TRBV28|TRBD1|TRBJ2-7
ASSYPRDRGPYEQY
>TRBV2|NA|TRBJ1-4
ASSENQGGTEKLF
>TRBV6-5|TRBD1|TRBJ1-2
ASSFGTADYGYT
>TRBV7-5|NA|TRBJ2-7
ARSSSGIVYYEQY
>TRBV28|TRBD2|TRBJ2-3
ASSFLAGDTDTQY
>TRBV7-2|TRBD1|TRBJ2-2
ASSRTGQEGELF
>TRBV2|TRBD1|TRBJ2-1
ASQPGQALSEQF
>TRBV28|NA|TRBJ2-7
ATSVGRASYEQY
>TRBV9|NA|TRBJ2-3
ASSVVGAQGSTDTQY
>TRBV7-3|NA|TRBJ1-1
ASSRGHGNTEAF
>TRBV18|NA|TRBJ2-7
ASSEGVPRYEQY
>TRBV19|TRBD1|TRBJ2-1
ASTPGTGRYNEQF
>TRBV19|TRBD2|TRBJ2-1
ASSRGGLDEQF
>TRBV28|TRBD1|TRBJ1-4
ASTLSGTGAEKLF
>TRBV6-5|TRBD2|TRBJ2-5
ASSYSTSGSRETQY
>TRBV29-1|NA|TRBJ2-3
SVGAGWSIDTQY
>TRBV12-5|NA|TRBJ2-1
ASGRGGDEQF
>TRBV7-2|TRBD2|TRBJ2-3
ASSSAVLAGPTDTQY
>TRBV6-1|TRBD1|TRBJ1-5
ASSWTGGVNQPQH
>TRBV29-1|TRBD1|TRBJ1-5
SVTEAGGGQPQH
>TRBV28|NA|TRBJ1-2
ASSLATGAVANYGYT
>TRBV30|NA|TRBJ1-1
AWSLGGTEAF
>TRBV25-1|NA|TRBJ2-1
ASSDSPENEQF
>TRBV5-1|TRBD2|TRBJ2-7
ASSSDTTTGRTYEQY
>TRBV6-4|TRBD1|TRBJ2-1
ASSDSQGTSEQF
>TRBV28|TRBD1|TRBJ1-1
ASSFRRGTGGQGTEAF
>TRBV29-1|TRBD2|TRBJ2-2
SVGTRDYPTGELF
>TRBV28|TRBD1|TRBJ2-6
ASSPWTGGSGANVLT
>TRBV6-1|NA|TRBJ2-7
ASSEEDGNYEQY
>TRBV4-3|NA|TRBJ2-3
ASSQAVLDTQY
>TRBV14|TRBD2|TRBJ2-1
ASSQEHSGLSSYNEQF
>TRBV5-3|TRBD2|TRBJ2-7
ARFQPSGRHEQY
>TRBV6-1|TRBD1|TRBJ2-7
ASNPGQRYEQY